The sequence of this TCR beta chain was determined in a study of T cell repertoires in cytomegalovirus infection. Study-wide results and caveats: Within the response measured ex vivo, HLA-C-restricted CMV-specific TCR beta clonotypes were dominant.

TCRdb reanalysed the reads using MiXCR and keeps one entry per CDR3 protein. The table records 450,000 to 550,000 distinct CDR3 sequences, roughly 42% of them present only once. Germline V lookup: CDR1 SGHVT, CDR2 SQSDAQ. The CDR3 consists of 17 residues. V dropped 2 bases and J dropped 3 bases, with 19 bases sitting between them. With regard to this clonotype: Its antigen is unidentified.

This chain links TRBV7-4 with TRBJ1-1; D possibly corresponds to TRBD1 (5 bases). This receptor was taken from a human donor in good health (CMV status not recorded). Some clones in this sample may be carry-over from other donors' samples. The source material was cultured PBMCs, sampled from culture after CMV antigen stimulation. The CDR3 region is CASSLINVKWDHTEAFF. The DNA for the CDR3 is TGTGCCAGCAGCTTAATCAATGTAAAGTGGGACCACACTGAAGCTTTCTTT.